This T cell receptor (beta chain) emerged from a study of blood T cell repertoires in COVID-19. Across the study: Donors in the United States, Italy and Spain gave samples during acute or convalescent COVID-19. T cells, B-cell-depleted T cells, or PBMCs supplied cDNA or gDNA.

Libraries were prepared by immunoSEQ multiplex PCR; TCRdb keeps only in-frame clonotypes and omits some of them. The table records some 350,000 clones, 85% to 90% of them present only once. Germline lookup yields CDR1 MDHEN and CDR2 SYDVKM. V lost 1 base to trimming and J lost 9 bases, with 13 bases between them. The CDR3 length is 14 residues. This clone has only a few counts. The sequence came from a human donor in a cohort sampled during active COVID-19. The J gene is TRBJ2-1, the V gene TRBV28, with unresolved D. Material for sequencing was peripheral blood. The CDR3 coding sequence is TGTGCCAGCAGTTTATCCCAAGCTGCTAGTGAGCAGTTCTTC. The encoded protein is CASSLSQAASEQFF.